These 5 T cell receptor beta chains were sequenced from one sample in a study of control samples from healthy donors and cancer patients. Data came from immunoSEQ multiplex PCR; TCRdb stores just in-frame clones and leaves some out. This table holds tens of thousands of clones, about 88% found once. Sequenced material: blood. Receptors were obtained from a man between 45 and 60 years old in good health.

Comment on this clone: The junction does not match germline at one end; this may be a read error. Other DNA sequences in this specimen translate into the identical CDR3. The CDR3 spells CASNRDSGNQPQHF. The CDR3 region has the DNA TGCGCCAGCAACCGGGACAGCGGCAATCAGCCCCAGCATTTT. The chain uses TRBV2 and TRBJ1-5, with TRBD1 identical over 7 bases. The CDR3 loop spans 14 amino acids. Per germline, CDR1 SNHLY and CDR2 FYNNEI.

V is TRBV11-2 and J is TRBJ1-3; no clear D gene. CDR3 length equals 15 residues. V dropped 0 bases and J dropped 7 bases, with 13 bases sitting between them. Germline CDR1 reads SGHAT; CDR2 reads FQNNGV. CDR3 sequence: CASSLDMPEFNTIYF. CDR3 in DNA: TGTGCCAGCAGCTTAGATATGCCCGAGTTCAACACCATATATTTT.

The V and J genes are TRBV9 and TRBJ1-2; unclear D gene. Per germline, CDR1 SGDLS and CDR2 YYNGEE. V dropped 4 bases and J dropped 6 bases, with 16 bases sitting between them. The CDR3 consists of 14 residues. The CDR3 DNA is TGTGCCAGCAGCCCCCCCCGGGCGGCGGATGGCTACACCTTC. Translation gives CASSPPRAADGYTF.

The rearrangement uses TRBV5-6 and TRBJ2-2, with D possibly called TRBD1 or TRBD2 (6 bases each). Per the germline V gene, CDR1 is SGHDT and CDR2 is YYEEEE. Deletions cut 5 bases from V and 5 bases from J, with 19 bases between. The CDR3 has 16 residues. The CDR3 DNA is TGTGCCAGCAGGAGGGGGGTTCTTAAGGGAACCGGGGAGCTGTTTTTT. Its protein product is CASRRGVLKGTGELFF.

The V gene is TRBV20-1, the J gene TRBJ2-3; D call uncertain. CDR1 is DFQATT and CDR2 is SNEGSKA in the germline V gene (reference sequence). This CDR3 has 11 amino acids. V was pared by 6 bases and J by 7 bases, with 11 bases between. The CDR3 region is CSAAGPHTQYF. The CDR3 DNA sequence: TGCAGTGCGGCCGGACCCCATACGCAGTATTTT.